One sample yielded the 6 T cell receptor beta chains listed below, sequenced in a study of blood T cell repertoires in COVID-19. The repertoire was sequenced with immunoSEQ multiplex PCR; TCRdb's copy has only in-frame clones and lacks some. The sample carries tens of thousands of clones, roughly 87% recorded once. Sample: peripheral blood. Every receptor here comes from a woman of 80 years or more with acute or convalescent COVID-19.

V gene TRBV14 combines with J gene TRBJ1-1; a possible D gene is TRBD1 (5 bases). Per germline, CDR1 SGHDN and CDR2 FVKESK. This CDR3 contains 13 residues. V gave up 1 base and J gave up 4 bases, with 7 bases separating them. This CDR3 reads CASSQGQGTEAFF. The DNA for the CDR3 is TGTGCCAGCAGCCAAGGGCAGGGCACTGAAGCTTTCTTT.

This clone was observed many times. This chain joins TRBV11-2 and TRBJ2-3; the D gene is possibly TRBD2 (5 bases). Germline-derived CDR1 and CDR2 are SGHAT and FQNNGV. The CDR3 loop spans 17 amino acids. Trimming removed 2 bases at V and 1 base at J, with 16 bases between. CDR3: CASSLRSGEGGTDTQYF. DNA of the CDR3: TGTGCCAGCAGCTTACGGTCCGGGGAAGGAGGCACAGATACGCAGTATTTT.

This clone was detected only a few times. The rearrangement uses TRBV6-2 or TRBV6-3 and TRBJ1-5; TRBD1 matches 8 bases. This CDR3 region has 13 residues. Germline V gene sequence: CDR1 MNHEY, CDR2 SVGEGT. After removal of 2 bases from V and 16 bases from J, the junction contained 10 bases not matched to a gene. CDR3 DNA: TGTGCCAGCAGTTACCCAATGGGACAGGATGGACATTTT. It is translated as CASSYPMGQDGHF.

The chain is built from TRBV9 and TRBJ2-3, with TRBD2 matching 7 bases. V shed 3 bases, J shed 5 bases, and the junction held 6 bases outside the gene matches. The CDR3 loop spans 14 amino acids. Germline V lookup: CDR1 SGDLS, CDR2 YYNGEE. CDR3 nucleotide sequence: TGTGCCAGCAGCGCCCGGGACTACCAAGATACGCAGTATTTT. This translates into CASSARDYQDTQYF.

The gene calls are TRBV4-1 and TRBJ1-1; TRBD1 agrees at 7 bases. From germline, CDR1 is MGHRA and CDR2 YSYEKL. The CDR3 covers 17 residues. Losses at the gene ends were 2 bases for V and 6 bases for J; bases not matched to a gene: 15. The CDR3 DNA sequence: TGCGCCAGCAGCCAAACGGCTAACAGGGGTGGAGGACCTGAAGCTTTCTTT. Protein: CASSQTANRGGGPEAFF.

V gene TRBV6-5 combines with J gene TRBJ1-2; tentative D call: TRBD1 (6 bases). The V gene lost 7 bases and the J gene lost 2 bases, with 11 bases spanning the gap. Germline CDR1 reads MNHEY; CDR2 reads SVGAGI. The CDR3 length is 13 residues. The DNA for the CDR3 is TGTGCCAGCACCGAGGGGGGGAACTATGGCTACACCTTC. This codes for CASTEGGNYGYTF.